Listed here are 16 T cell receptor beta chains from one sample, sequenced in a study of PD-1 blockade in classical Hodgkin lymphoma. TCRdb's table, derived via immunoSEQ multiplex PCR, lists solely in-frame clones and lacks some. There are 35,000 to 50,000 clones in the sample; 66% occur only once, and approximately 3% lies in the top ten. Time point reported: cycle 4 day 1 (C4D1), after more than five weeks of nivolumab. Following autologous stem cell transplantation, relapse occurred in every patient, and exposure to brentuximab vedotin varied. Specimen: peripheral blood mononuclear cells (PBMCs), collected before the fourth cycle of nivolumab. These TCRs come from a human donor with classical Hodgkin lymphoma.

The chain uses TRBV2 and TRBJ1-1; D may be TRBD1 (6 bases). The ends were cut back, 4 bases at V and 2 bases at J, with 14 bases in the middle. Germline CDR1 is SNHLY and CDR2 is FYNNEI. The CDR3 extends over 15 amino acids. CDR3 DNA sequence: TGTGCCAGCAGTGTAGCCAGGGGTGGTAACACTGAAGCTTTCTTT. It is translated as CASSVARGGNTEAFF.

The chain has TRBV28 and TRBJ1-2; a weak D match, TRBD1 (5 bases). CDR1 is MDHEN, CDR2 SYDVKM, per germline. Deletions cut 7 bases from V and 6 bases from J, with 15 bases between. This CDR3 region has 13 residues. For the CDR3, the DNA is TGTGCCAGCACCTTTCTGGGGGAGCATGGCTACACCTTC. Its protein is CASTFLGEHGYTF.

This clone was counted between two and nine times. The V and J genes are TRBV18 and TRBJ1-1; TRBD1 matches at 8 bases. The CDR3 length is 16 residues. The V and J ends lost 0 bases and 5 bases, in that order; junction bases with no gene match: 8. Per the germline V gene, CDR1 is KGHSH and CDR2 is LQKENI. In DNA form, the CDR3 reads TGTGCCAGCTCACCACCGCCCGGACAGGGAACAACTGAAGCTTTCTTT. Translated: CASSPPPGQGTTEAFF.

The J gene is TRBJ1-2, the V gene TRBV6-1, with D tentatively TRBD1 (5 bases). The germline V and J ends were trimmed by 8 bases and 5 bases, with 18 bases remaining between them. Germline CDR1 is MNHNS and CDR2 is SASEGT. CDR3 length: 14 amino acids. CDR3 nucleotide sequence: TGTGCCAGCGGAATAAAAAGGGGAGTTTATGGCTACACCTTC. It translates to CASGIKRGVYGYTF.

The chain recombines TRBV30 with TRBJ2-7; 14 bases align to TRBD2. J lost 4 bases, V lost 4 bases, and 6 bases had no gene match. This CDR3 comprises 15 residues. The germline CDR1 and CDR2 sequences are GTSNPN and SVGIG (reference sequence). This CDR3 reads CAWNGLAGGRYEQYF. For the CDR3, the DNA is TGTGCCTGGAATGGACTAGCGGGGGGTCGGTACGAGCAGTACTTC.

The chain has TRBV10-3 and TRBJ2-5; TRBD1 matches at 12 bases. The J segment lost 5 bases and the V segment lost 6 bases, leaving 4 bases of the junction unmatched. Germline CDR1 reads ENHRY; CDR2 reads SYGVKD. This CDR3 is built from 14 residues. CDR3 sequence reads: CAIRGTGGQETQYF. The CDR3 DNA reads TGTGCCATCAGGGGGACAGGGGGCCAGGAGACCCAGTACTTC.

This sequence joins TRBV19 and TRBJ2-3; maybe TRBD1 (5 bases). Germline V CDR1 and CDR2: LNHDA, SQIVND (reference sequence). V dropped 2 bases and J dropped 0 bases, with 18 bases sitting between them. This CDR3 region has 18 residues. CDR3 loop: CASSIPGQIKTSTDTQYF. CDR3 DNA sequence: TGTGCCAGTAGTATACCCGGACAAATTAAAACTAGCACAGATACGCAGTATTTT.

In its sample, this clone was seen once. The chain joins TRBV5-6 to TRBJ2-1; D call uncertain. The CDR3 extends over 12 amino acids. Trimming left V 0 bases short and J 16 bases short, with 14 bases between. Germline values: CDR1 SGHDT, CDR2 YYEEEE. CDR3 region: CASSLALGRVFF. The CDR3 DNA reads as TGTGCCAGCAGCTTGGCCTTGGGTAGGGTCTTCTTC.

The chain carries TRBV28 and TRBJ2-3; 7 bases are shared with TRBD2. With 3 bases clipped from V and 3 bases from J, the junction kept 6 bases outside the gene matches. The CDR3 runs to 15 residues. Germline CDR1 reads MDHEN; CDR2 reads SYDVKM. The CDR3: CASSFFGGVTDTQYF. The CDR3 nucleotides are TGTGCCAGCAGTTTCTTTGGGGGGGTGACAGATACGCAGTATTTT. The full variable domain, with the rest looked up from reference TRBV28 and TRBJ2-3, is DVKVTQSSRYLVKRTGEKVFLECVQDMDHENMFWYRQDPGLGLRLIYFSYDVKMKEKGDIPEGYSVSREKKERFSLILESASTNQTSMYLCASSFFGGVTDTQYFGPGTRLTVL.

This CDR3 is CASSLCSPFCEKLFF. The CDR3 DNA sequence: TGTGCCAGCAGTTTATGCTCCCCGTTTTGTGAAAAACTGTTTTTT. The rearrangement uses TRBV28 and TRBJ1-4; no clear D gene. Germline loops: CDR1 MDHEN, CDR2 SYDVKM. This CDR3 is 15 amino acids long. V dropped 0 bases and J dropped 7 bases, with 12 bases sitting between them.

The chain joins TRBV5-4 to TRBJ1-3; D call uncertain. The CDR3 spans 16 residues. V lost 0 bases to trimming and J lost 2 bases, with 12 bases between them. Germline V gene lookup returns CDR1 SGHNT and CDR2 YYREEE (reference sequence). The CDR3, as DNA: TGTGCCAGCAGCTTGGGGGCCGGCGCAGCTGGAAACACCATATATTTT. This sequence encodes CASSLGAGAAGNTIYF.

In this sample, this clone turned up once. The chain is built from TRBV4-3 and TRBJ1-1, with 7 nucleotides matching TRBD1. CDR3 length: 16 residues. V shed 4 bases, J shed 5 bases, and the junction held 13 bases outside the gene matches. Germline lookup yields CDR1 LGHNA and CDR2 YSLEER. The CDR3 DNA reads TGCGCCAGCAGCCCAGGAGGGACAGTGCCGCGGACTGAAGCTTTCTTT. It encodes CASSPGGTVPRTEAFF.

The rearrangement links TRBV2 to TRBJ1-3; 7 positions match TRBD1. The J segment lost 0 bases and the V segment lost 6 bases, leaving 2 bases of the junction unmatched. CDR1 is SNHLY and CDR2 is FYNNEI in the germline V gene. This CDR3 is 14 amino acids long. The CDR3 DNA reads TGTGCCAGCAGCCGGACAGGCTCTGGAAACACCATATATTTT. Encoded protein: CASSRTGSGNTIYF.

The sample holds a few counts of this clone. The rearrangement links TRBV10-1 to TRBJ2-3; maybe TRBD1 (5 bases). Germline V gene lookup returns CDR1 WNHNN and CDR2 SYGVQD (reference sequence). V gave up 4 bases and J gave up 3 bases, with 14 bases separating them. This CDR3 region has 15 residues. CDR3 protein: CASSAATGGTDTQYF. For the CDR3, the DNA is TGCGCCAGCAGTGCGGCAACAGGTGGGACAGATACGCAGTATTTT.

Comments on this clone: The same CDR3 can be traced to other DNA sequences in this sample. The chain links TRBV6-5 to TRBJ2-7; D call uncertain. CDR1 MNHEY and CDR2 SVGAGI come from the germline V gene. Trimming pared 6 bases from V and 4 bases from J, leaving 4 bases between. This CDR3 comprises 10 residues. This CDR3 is CASRGYEQYF. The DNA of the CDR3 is TGTGCCAGCAGGGGATACGAGCAGTACTTC.

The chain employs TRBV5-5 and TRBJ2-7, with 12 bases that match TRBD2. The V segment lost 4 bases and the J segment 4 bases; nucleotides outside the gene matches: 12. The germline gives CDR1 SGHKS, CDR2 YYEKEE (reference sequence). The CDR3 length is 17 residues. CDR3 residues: CASSRNRGLAGMYEQYF. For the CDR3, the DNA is TGTGCCAGCAGCAGGAACAGGGGACTAGCGGGCATGTACGAGCAGTACTTC.